The entry below describes one TCR beta chain. The germline V gene has CDR1 LGHNA and CDR2 YSLEER. V was clipped by 0 bases and J by 5 bases, with 17 bases between them. The CDR3 length is 17 residues. The sample is drawn from a study of blood T cell repertoires in COVID-19. At the level of the study: Researchers got acute and convalescent COVID-19 samples from the United States, Italy and Spain. From T cells, B-cell-depleted T cells, or PBMCs came the material, which was cDNA or gDNA.

In the original workflow: Estimation of nucleated cell counts was performed using reference gene primer amplification. TCRdb keeps only in-frame clones here, not all; method: immunoSEQ multiplex PCR. D and trimming were read from the DNA, whereas the V and J calls and clone size are those reported in that table. The sample records 150,000 or so clones, around 72% being singletons. The chain is built from TRBV4-3 and TRBJ2-1; TRBD1 might be the D (5 bases). Sample: peripheral blood. The sequence derives from a woman of 80 years or more with acute or convalescent COVID-19. The CDR3 nucleotides are TGCGCCAGCAGCCAAGATTCTGGGCAGGGCAATCACAATGAGCAGTTCTTC. Translating it yields CASSQDSGQGNHNEQFF.